This is a list of T cell receptor beta chains from one sample in a study of shared clonotypes between healthy human individuals. Profiled with immunoSEQ multiplex PCR; TCRdb holds only in-frame clones, not every one. The repertoire has millions of clones, 85% to 95% of them found once; the top ten carry around 1.7%. The sequencing sample was made of naive CD8+ T cells from PBMCs. The receptors here all came from a man between 18 and 35 years old in good health. Some clones in this sample may be carry-over from other donors' samples. Both conserved end residues are part of each CDR3. Each record gives: J gene, V gene, D gene, CDR3 protein, CDR3 DNA. D genes are given only for firm matches.

J gene: TRBJ1-4
V gene: TRBV28
D gene: TRBD1
CDR3 protein: CASNPDRGLHEKLFF
CDR3 DNA: TGTGCCAGCAACCCGGACAGGGGGCTACATGAAAAACTGTTTTTT

J gene: TRBJ2-1
V gene: TRBV29-1
D gene: -
CDR3 protein: CSVLRGFSSYNEQFF
CDR3 DNA: TGCAGCGTCCTGCGAGGGTTCAGCTCCTACAATGAGCAGTTCTTC

J gene: TRBJ2-3
V gene: TRBV28
D gene: TRBD2
CDR3 protein: CASSLAAGTRPWDTQYF
CDR3 DNA: TGTGCCAGCAGTTTGGCGGCGGGGACTAGGCCGTGGGATACGCAGTATTTT

J gene: TRBJ1-3
V gene: TRBV5-4
D gene: -
CDR3 protein: CASSLGTVGGNTIYF
CDR3 DNA: TGTGCCAGCAGCTTGGGAACAGTCGGTGGAAACACCATATATTTT

J gene: TRBJ2-3
V gene: TRBV7-9
D gene: TRBD2
CDR3 protein: CASSLLGLAGDNTDTQYF
CDR3 DNA: TGTGCCAGCAGCTTACTAGGACTAGCGGGAGATAATACAGATACGCAGTATTTT

J gene: TRBJ2-3
V gene: TRBV6-5
D gene: -
CDR3 protein: CASSYRGWDTDTQYF
CDR3 DNA: TGTGCCAGCAGTTACAGGGGGTGGGACACAGATACGCAGTATTTT

J gene: TRBJ2-5
V gene: TRBV7-2
D gene: -
CDR3 protein: CASSLVGRGRKETQYF
CDR3 DNA: TGTGCCAGCAGCTTGGTTGGGCGGGGTAGAAAAGAGACCCAGTACTTC

J gene: TRBJ2-7
V gene: TRBV4-1
D gene: TRBD2
CDR3 protein: CASSQDPLAGPAFEQYF
CDR3 DNA: TGCGCCAGCAGCCAAGATCCACTAGCGGGGCCCGCGTTCGAGCAGTACTTC

J gene: TRBJ1-1
V gene: TRBV7-8
D gene: -
CDR3 protein: CASSFGWGMNTEAFF
CDR3 DNA: TGTGCCAGCAGCTTCGGGTGGGGTATGAACACTGAAGCTTTCTTT

J gene: TRBJ2-7
V gene: TRBV7-2
D gene: -
CDR3 protein: CASSLVDSKGYEQYF
CDR3 DNA: TGTGCCAGCAGCTTAGTGGACTCCAAAGGGTACGAGCAGTACTTC

J gene: TRBJ2-7
V gene: TRBV29-1
D gene: -
CDR3 protein: CSVPTEGGLRSYEQYF
CDR3 DNA: TGCAGCGTTCCGACCGAGGGGGGGTTGCGCTCCTACGAGCAGTACTTC

J gene: TRBJ2-7
V gene: TRBV28
D gene: -
CDR3 protein: CASSPTPYEQYF
CDR3 DNA: TGTGCCAGCAGTCCTACACCCTACGAGCAGTACTTC

J gene: TRBJ2-5
V gene: TRBV7-3
D gene: -
CDR3 protein: CASDETGRNNLQETQYF
CDR3 DNA: TGTGCCAGCGATGAAACCGGGCGGAACAACCTCCAAGAGACCCAGTACTTC

J gene: TRBJ2-1
V gene: TRBV28
D gene: -
CDR3 protein: CASRRRGPSSYNEQFF
CDR3 DNA: TGTGCCAGCAGAAGGCGGGGTCCCAGCTCCTACAATGAGCAGTTCTTC

J gene: TRBJ2-7
V gene: TRBV10-3
D gene: -
CDR3 protein: CAISESPREQYF
CDR3 DNA: TGTGCCATCAGTGAGTCGCCCAGGGAGCAGTACTTC

J gene: TRBJ1-2
V gene: TRBV28
D gene: TRBD1
CDR3 protein: CASSLPGQGHYGYTF
CDR3 DNA: TGTGCCAGCAGTTTACCGGGACAGGGGCACTATGGCTACACCTTC